This note documents a single T cell receptor beta chain sequence. Its antigen is undetermined. These data come from a study of response to subunit inactivated influenza vaccine. Overall study results and limits: Authors suggested that a seasonal influenza vaccination recruits few new T cells each time.

The CDR3 is made up of 14 amino acids. In germline, CDR1 is MNHEY, CDR2 SMNVEV (reference sequence). V was shortened by 5 bases and J by 1 base, with 12 bases between the two germline ends. TCRdb independently ran MiXCR on the RT-PCR reads; one entry per CDR3 protein. In the table there are hundreds of thousands of distinct CDR3 sequences, approximately 17% of which are singletons. The sequenced sample was PBMCs from blood, obtained 4 to 6 days after vaccination. The chain joins TRBV27 to TRBJ2-7; D is undetermined. This receptor was identified in a man over 45 who received an inactivated influenza vaccine. The CDR3 DNA reads as TGTGCCAGCAGTACGGGCAGGAGATCCTACGAGCAGTACTTC. Its protein is CASSTGRRSYEQYF.